This T cell receptor (beta chain) was identified during a study of tumor-infiltrating lymphocytes in primary liver carcinoma. Production of TCR beta cDNA used approximately 480 ng total RNA together with a constant-region primer. Amplification in three nested multiplex PCR rounds with slightly modified ARM-PCR gave rise to TCR beta libraries. Rounds one and two of PCR, each of roughly 10 cycles, were primed with TRBV1-TRBV30 forward primers and a C-beta reverse primer. Each CDR3 protein gets one entry after TCRdb re-called the multiplex PCR reads with MiXCR. The sample has hundreds of thousands of distinct CDR3 sequences; 55% to 65% are singletons. Unsorted whole blood supplied the blood RNA, and germline DNA was isolated too. Findings and caveats of the study: Lower overlap was observed for tumor-adjacent and tumor-blood pairs relative to tumor region pairs.

This clonotype was recorded once. The target antigen is unknown. A much larger clone differs by one base, so this may be a read error. Between the trimmed V and J ends, which lost 6 bases and 5 bases, there was a span of 10 bases. Germline assignment: CDR1 MNHNY and CDR2 SVGAGI (reference sequence). The CDR3 sequence is 12 residues long. The receptor's source is a man between 35 and 55 years old with primary liver carcinoma and hepatitis B virus infection. This chain uses TRBV6-6 with TRBJ2-5, with no clear D. Sample: peripheral blood. The CDR3 reads CASSPDAETQYF. The DNA for the CDR3 is TGTGCCAGCAGCCCTGACGCGGAGACCCAGTACTTC.